The 10 T cell receptor beta chains below come from one sample, sequenced in a study of cytomegalovirus exposure and HLA in healthy donors. Vbeta (60) and Jbeta (13) primers were used in the PCR. TCRdb's copy holds only in-frame clones and misses some; the assay was immunoSEQ multiplex PCR. The sample holds some 150,000 clones; 70% to 90% are singletons and the top ten take approximately 1.5%. Specimen: PBMCs. These receptors were collected from a middle-aged man in good health and CMV-seronegative.

V and J are TRBV2 and TRBJ1-1; 8 bases match TRBD1. The CDR3 totals 15 residues. Germline values: CDR1 SNHLY, CDR2 FYNNEI. Losses at the gene ends were 7 bases for V and 1 base for J; bases not matched to a gene: 8. CDR3 sequence: CASTIGGTGNTEAFF. The CDR3 bases are TGTGCCAGCACCATAGGAGGGACAGGGAACACTGAAGCTTTCTTT.

The CDR3 region has the DNA TGCGCCAGCAGCCAAGACGAGTTGTTGAACACTGAAGCTTTCTTT. As protein: CASSQDELLNTEAFF. This chain uses TRBV4-1 with TRBJ1-1; D not resolved. This CDR3 has 15 residues. Trimming took 0 bases from V and 0 from J, leaving 8 bases between them. Germline V gene lookup returns CDR1 MGHRA and CDR2 YSYEKL.

The J gene is TRBJ1-3, the V gene TRBV28; possible D gene TRBD1, 6 bases. The CDR3 runs to 13 residues. In germline, CDR1 is MDHEN, CDR2 SYDVKM. V was pared by 7 bases and J by 2 bases, with 9 bases between. In DNA form, the CDR3 reads TGTGCCAGCATTGGGGGCCCTGGAAACACCATATATTTT. This translates into CASIGGPGNTIYF.

V is TRBV2 and J is TRBJ1-2; D gene unclear. The length of the CDR3 is 14 residues. V was shortened by 4 bases and J by 3 bases, with 12 bases between the two germline ends. Germline V gene sequence: CDR1 SNHLY, CDR2 FYNNEI. The CDR3 DNA is TGTGCCAGCAGTGCTTTGATGGGAGACTATGGCTACACCTTC. This encodes CASSALMGDYGYTF. The variable domain in full, completed from reference TRBV2 and TRBJ1-2, reads EPEVTQTPSHQVTQMGQEVILRCVPISNHLYFYWYRQILGQKVEFLVSFYNNEISEKSEIFDDQFSVERPDGSNFTLKIRSTKLEDSAMYFCASSALMGDYGYTFGSGTRLTVV.

V and J are TRBV7-9 and TRBJ1-4; 9 nucleotides match TRBD1. The junction had 4 bases not matched to a gene; V was cut back by 1 base and J by 4 bases. The CDR3 covers 16 residues. Germline V gene sequence: CDR1 SEHNR, CDR2 FQNEAQ (reference sequence). CDR3 sequence: CASSLGDREYNEKLFF. DNA for the CDR3: TGTGCCAGCAGCTTAGGGGACAGGGAGTATAATGAAAAACTGTTTTTT.

The chain is built from TRBV7-2 and TRBJ2-1; 8 bases are a match to TRBD2. The CDR3 is 15 residues long. Per germline, CDR1 SGHTA and CDR2 FQGNSA. J lost 7 bases, V lost 4 bases, and 9 bases had no gene match. The CDR3 protein is CASSSPRLARNEQFF. The CDR3 DNA sequence: TGTGCCAGCAGCTCCCCAAGACTAGCGAGGAATGAGCAGTTCTTC.

J is TRBJ1-1 and V is TRBV29-1; the match to TRBD1 covers 7 bases. CDR1 and CDR2 from the germline V gene are SQVTM and ANQGSEA. The ends lost 6 bases at V and 1 base at J; junction bases unmatched: 5. The CDR3 consists of 13 residues. The CDR3 nucleotides read TGCAGCGTGATGGGACAGTCGAACACTGAAGCTTTCTTT. Translated, it gives CSVMGQSNTEAFF.

The chain uses TRBV5-1 and TRBJ2-1; weak D call: TRBD1 (5 bases). The V gene lost 1 base and the J gene lost 8 bases, with 10 bases spanning the gap. The CDR3 totals 13 residues. Germline assignment: CDR1 SGHRS and CDR2 YFSETQ. Here the CDR3 DNA reads TGCGCCAGCAGCTTGAGCAGGGCCGATGAGCAGTTCTTC. Translating gives CASSLSRADEQFF.

J is TRBJ1-5 and V is TRBV18, with TRBD1 identical over 9 bases. Looked up from germline, CDR1 is KGHSH and CDR2 is LQKENI. The CDR3 covers 16 residues. V shed 3 bases, J shed 5 bases, and the junction held 8 bases outside the gene matches. The CDR3 here is CASSPFQQGADQPQHF. CDR3 coding DNA: TGTGCCAGCTCACCGTTTCAACAGGGGGCCGATCAGCCCCAGCATTTT.

J is TRBJ2-7 and V is TRBV27; 12 bases fit TRBD2. This CDR3 contains 14 residues. Germline lookup yields CDR1 MNHEY and CDR2 SMNVEV (reference sequence). V trimming: 6 bases; J trimming: 6 bases; junction bases outside the gene matches: 6. This CDR3 reads CASSPGLAGREQYF. CDR3 DNA: TGTGCCAGCAGCCCCGGACTAGCGGGACGCGAGCAGTACTTC.